A single sample is the source of the 27 T cell receptor beta chains below, sequenced in a study of blood T cell repertoires in COVID-19. The table came from immunoSEQ multiplex PCR; TCRdb's copy has only in-frame clones and leaves some out. Of 150,000 to 160,000 clones in the sample, 80% to 90% were seen once. Sequenced input: peripheral blood. The receptors derive from a woman in her forties with acute or convalescent COVID-19.

The genes are TRBV5-1 and TRBJ2-7; 8 nucleotides agree with TRBD1. Germline lookup yields CDR1 SGHRS and CDR2 YFSETQ. The CDR3 is 15 amino acids. Trimming at V came to 5 bases and at J to 1 base, leaving 8 bases not matched to a gene. CDR3 DNA: TGCGCCAGCAGATCCGACAGGGGTCTATCCTACGAGCAGTACTTC. As protein: CASRSDRGLSYEQYF. Combining the CDR3 with reference TRBV5-1 and TRBJ2-7 gives the whole variable domain KAGVTQTPRYLIKTRGQQVTLSCSPISGHRSVSWYQQTPGQGLQFLFEYFSETQRNKGNFPGRFSGRQFSNSRSEMNVSTLELGDSALYLCASRSDRGLSYEQYFGPGTRLTVT.

This clone was picked up one time. The chain links TRBV4-2 to TRBJ1-4; D is unclear. V gave up 5 bases and J gave up 8 bases, with 12 bases separating them. The CDR3 is made up of 13 amino acids. In germline, CDR1 is LGHNA, CDR2 YNFKEQ. The CDR3 spells CASSELLEEKLFF. The CDR3 DNA is TGTGCCAGCAGCGAACTACTGGAAGAAAAACTGTTTTTT.

V gene TRBV30 combines with J gene TRBJ1-6; 7 bases are a match to TRBD1. Germline lookup yields CDR1 GTSNPN and CDR2 SVGIG (reference sequence). The CDR3 contains 16 residues. Unmatched junction bases numbered 8, after V lost 3 bases and J lost 3 bases. Here the CDR3 DNA reads TGTGCCTGGAGAGGAAACAGGGGCCTCTATAATTCACCCCTCCACTTT. Encoded protein: CAWRGNRGLYNSPLHF.

The chain recombines TRBV6-4 with TRBJ2-2; D remains unclear. Germline assignment: CDR1 MRHNA and CDR2 SNTAGT. The CDR3 loop spans 14 amino acids. Trimming took off 2 bases at V and 0 bases at J, with 4 bases between the two ends. CDR3 nucleotides: TGTGCCAGCAGTGACCTCCCGAACACCGGGGAGCTGTTTTTT. This gives the protein CASSDLPNTGELFF.

The rearrangement joins TRBV9 to TRBJ2-1; unclear D gene. The CDR3 runs to 15 residues. Germline V CDR1 and CDR2: SGDLS, YYNGEE. Between the trimmed V and J ends, which lost 0 bases and 4 bases, there was a span of 11 bases. The CDR3 sequence is CASSVAGSTYNEQFF. In DNA, the CDR3 is TGTGCCAGCAGCGTAGCAGGTTCTACGTACAATGAGCAGTTCTTC.

The J gene is TRBJ2-7, the V gene TRBV30; a weak D match, TRBD2 (6 bases). Trimming took 3 bases from V and 0 from J, leaving 18 bases between them. Germline V gene sequence: CDR1 GTSNPN, CDR2 SVGIG (reference sequence). The CDR3 totals 16 residues. Here the CDR3 reads CAWRPLLVRDSYEQYF. The DNA for the CDR3 is TGTGCCTGGAGACCCCTCCTTGTGCGGGACTCCTACGAGCAGTACTTC.

The CDR3 nucleotides read TGTGCCAGCAGACAGACCGTCAATGCCGGAAACACCATATATTTT. Its translation: CASRQTVNAGNTIYF. V is TRBV6-5 and J is TRBJ1-3, with D uncertain. The CDR3 is 15 amino acids. V lost 6 bases and J lost 4, with 16 bases in between. Germline CDR1 reads MNHEY; CDR2 reads SVGAGI.

The rearrangement links TRBV5-4 to TRBJ2-7, with 8 bases that match TRBD1. The CDR3 extends over 17 amino acids. V gave up 2 bases and J gave up 4 bases; unmatched junction bases: 14. Germline loops: CDR1 SGHNT, CDR2 YYREEE (reference sequence). In DNA, the CDR3 is TGTGCCAGCAGCTTTTGGGCCGACAGGGGAGGTTCTTACGAGCAGTACTTC. Its translation is CASSFWADRGGSYEQYF.

The chain employs TRBV10-3 and TRBJ2-5; D is uncertain. V lost 0 bases to trimming and J lost 4 bases, with 9 bases between them. The germline V gene has CDR1 ENHRY and CDR2 SYGVKD. The CDR3 is 14 amino acids. The CDR3 sequence is CAISESNNRETQYF. The DNA for the CDR3 is TGTGCCATCAGTGAGTCGAACAATCGAGAGACCCAGTACTTC.

The chain carries TRBV3-1 (or the pseudogene TRBV3-2) and TRBJ2-7, with a tentative D call TRBD1 (5 bases). Trimming cost V 0 bases and J 3 bases, with 9 bases left between them. The CDR3 has 14 amino acids. Germline loops: CDR1 LGHDT, CDR2 YNNKEL (reference sequence). The CDR3 is CASSQETGSYEQYF. The CDR3 DNA reads as TGTGCCAGCAGCCAAGAAACAGGCAGCTACGAGCAGTACTTC.

The chain links TRBV28 to TRBJ2-7, with 7 bases identical to TRBD1. After removal of 7 bases from V and 2 bases from J, the junction contained 11 bases not matched to a gene. The CDR3 spans 15 residues. Germline values: CDR1 MDHEN, CDR2 SYDVKM. CDR3 DNA: TGTGCCAGCACCTCAACGGGACAGACAACCTACGAGCAGTACTTC. Translation gives CASTSTGQTTYEQYF.

The rearrangement uses TRBV5-8 and TRBJ2-7; D gene unclear. The CDR3 is 14 residues long. Per the germline V gene, CDR1 is SGHTS and CDR2 is YDEGEE. Trimming took off 3 bases at V and 7 bases at J, with 17 bases between the two ends. DNA of the CDR3: TGTGCCAGCAGCTCGAAGGCCCCCCCCAGGGAGCAGTACTTC. The encoded protein is CASSSKAPPREQYF.

The CDR3 DNA sequence: TGTGCCTGGAGTATGGACAGGGGAATTTACGAGCAGTACTTC. Translating it yields CAWSMDRGIYEQYF. The J gene is TRBJ2-7, the V gene TRBV30, with 9 bases aligning to TRBD1. The CDR3 is 14 amino acids. After removal of 2 bases from V and 4 bases from J, the junction contained 6 bases not matched to a gene. Looked up from germline, CDR1 is GTSNPN and CDR2 is SVGIG (reference sequence).

The gene calls are TRBV19 and TRBJ1-2, with 9 positions matching TRBD1. V lost 8 bases, J lost 5 bases, and 12 bases stayed unmatched. This CDR3 comprises 15 residues. Germline V gene lookup returns CDR1 LNHDA and CDR2 SQIVND (reference sequence). Here the CDR3 DNA reads TGTGCCAGTCGCCCAACCCTTGGGACAGGGTATGGCTACACCTTC. Amino acids: CASRPTLGTGYGYTF. The whole variable domain, filled in from reference TRBV19 and TRBJ1-2, reads DGGITQSPKYLFRKEGQNVTLSCEQNLNHDAMYWYRQDPGQGLRLIYYSQIVNDFQKGDIAEGYSVSREKKESFPLTVTSAQKNPTAFYLCASRPTLGTGYGYTFGSGTRLTVV.

V is TRBV5-4 and J is TRBJ1-1; D is uncertain. CDR3 length equals 15 residues. Between the trimmed V and J ends, which lost 3 bases and 4 bases, there was a span of 16 bases. From germline, CDR1 is SGHNT and CDR2 YYREEE (reference sequence). The CDR3 region is CASSSTFGVSTEAFF. In DNA form, the CDR3 reads TGTGCCAGCAGCTCTACGTTCGGGGTGAGCACTGAAGCTTTCTTT.

The chain carries TRBV6-5 and TRBJ1-2, with unresolved D. Germline CDR1 MNHEY, CDR2 SVGAGI. The CDR3 contains 15 residues. Between the trimmed V and J ends, which lost 2 bases and 1 base, there was a span of 11 bases. CDR3 in amino acids: CASSYLSGINYGYTF. CDR3 nucleotide sequence: TGTGCCAGCAGTTACCTAAGCGGAATTAACTATGGCTACACCTTC.

The chain is built from TRBV6-2 or TRBV6-3 and TRBJ2-3; no clear D gene. Germline V gives CDR1 MNHEY, CDR2 SVGEGT. The CDR3 spans 14 residues. V was clipped by 5 bases and J by 1 base, with 10 bases between them. The CDR3 here is CASSTARGTDTQYF. The CDR3 region has the DNA TGTGCCAGCAGTACGGCTAGAGGCACAGATACGCAGTATTTT.

The chain has TRBV11-3 and TRBJ2-2, with 7 bases aligning to TRBD1. The CDR3 contains 16 residues. With V trimmed by 5 bases and J by 0 bases, 6 bases remained unmatched. CDR1 is SGHNT and CDR2 is YENEEA in the germline V gene. The CDR3 here is CASSLGQETNTGELFF. Written as DNA, the CDR3 is TGTGCCAGCAGCCTCGGACAGGAGACGAACACCGGGGAGCTGTTTTTT.

The chain uses TRBV2 and TRBJ2-3; D may be TRBD2 (6 bases). The CDR3 contains 14 residues. CDR1 and CDR2 from the germline V gene are SNHLY and FYNNEI. Trimming took off 2 bases at V and 3 bases at J, with 9 bases between the two ends. CDR3 residues: CASSEIAGTDTQYF. CDR3 nucleotides: TGTGCCAGCAGTGAAATCGCGGGAACAGATACGCAGTATTTT.

This sequence joins TRBV7-9 and TRBJ2-2, with 10 bases that match TRBD2. The V gene end was trimmed by 3 bases and the J gene end by 2 bases; junction bases not matched to a gene: 12. The CDR3 is 19 residues long. Per germline, CDR1 SEHNR and CDR2 FQNEAQ (reference sequence). The CDR3 is CASSFEYESGRVNTGELFF. The CDR3 coding sequence is TGTGCCAGCAGCTTTGAGTACGAAAGCGGGAGGGTTAACACCGGGGAGCTGTTTTTT.

The chain links TRBV9 to TRBJ1-1, with 8 bases lining up with TRBD1. The V segment lost 2 bases and the J segment 3 bases; nucleotides outside the gene matches: 6. Germline CDR1 and CDR2: SGDLS and YYNGEE. The CDR3 sequence is 15 residues long. For the CDR3, the DNA is TGTGCCAGCAGCGTCTCGGGGACAGGCGACACTGAAGCTTTCTTT. It encodes CASSVSGTGDTEAFF.

This chain connects TRBV28 to TRBJ1-1; the D is unclear. Germline V CDR1 and CDR2: MDHEN, SYDVKM. This CDR3 comprises 12 residues. Trimming stripped 5 bases from V and 4 bases from J, with 8 bases between. DNA for the CDR3: TGTGCCAGCAGTCTATTGAGCACTGAAGCTTTCTTT. Its translation is CASSLLSTEAFF.

With respect to this clone: Other DNA variants within this sample encode the same CDR3. This chain links TRBV2 with TRBJ1-5, with 10 positions matching TRBD1. V lost 7 bases and J lost 6; bases outside the gene matches: 6. The CDR3 is 14 residues long. CDR1 and CDR2 (germline): SNHLY, FYNNEI. The CDR3 loop is CASTRDRGPQPQHF. For the CDR3, the DNA is TGTGCCAGCACCAGAGACAGGGGGCCTCAGCCCCAGCATTTT.

Here the CDR3 reads CASSQEAGANTGELFF. The CDR3 DNA follows: TGCGCCAGCAGCCAAGAGGCGGGCGCGAACACCGGGGAGCTGTTTTTT. The chain couples TRBV4-1 to TRBJ2-2, with D possibly TRBD2 on 5 matching bases. Trimming took off 0 bases at V and 0 bases at J, with 8 bases between the two ends. The CDR3 covers 16 residues. The germline gives CDR1 MGHRA, CDR2 YSYEKL.

V usage is TRBV6-5 and J usage is TRBJ1-5, with a weak D call TRBD1 (6 bases). V lost 0 bases to trimming and J lost 12 bases, with 15 bases between them. CDR3 length: 14 amino acids. CDR1 is MNHEY, CDR2 SVGAGI, per germline. This CDR3 is CASSYSREGVIQHF. The CDR3 DNA reads TGTGCCAGCAGTTACTCCCGTGAGGGGGTAATCCAGCATTTT.

V gene TRBV24-1 combines with J gene TRBJ2-3, with TRBD2 as a possible D gene (6 bases). Trimming stripped 3 bases from V and 3 bases from J, with 15 bases between. The germline V gene encodes CDR1 KGHDR and CDR2 SFDVKD. The length of the CDR3 is 16 residues. This CDR3 reads CATSDIQGLTTDTQYF. Here the CDR3 DNA reads TGTGCCACCAGTGATATTCAGGGACTTACTACAGATACGCAGTATTTT.

The chain employs TRBV14 and TRBJ1-4; D unclear. CDR3 length equals 15 residues. From germline, CDR1 is SGHDN and CDR2 FVKESK. Trimming stripped 1 base from V and 4 bases from J, with 10 bases between. The CDR3 DNA sequence: TGTGCCAGCAGCCAAGTACGGGTCATTAATGAAAAACTGTTTTTT. Translated, it gives CASSQVRVINEKLFF.